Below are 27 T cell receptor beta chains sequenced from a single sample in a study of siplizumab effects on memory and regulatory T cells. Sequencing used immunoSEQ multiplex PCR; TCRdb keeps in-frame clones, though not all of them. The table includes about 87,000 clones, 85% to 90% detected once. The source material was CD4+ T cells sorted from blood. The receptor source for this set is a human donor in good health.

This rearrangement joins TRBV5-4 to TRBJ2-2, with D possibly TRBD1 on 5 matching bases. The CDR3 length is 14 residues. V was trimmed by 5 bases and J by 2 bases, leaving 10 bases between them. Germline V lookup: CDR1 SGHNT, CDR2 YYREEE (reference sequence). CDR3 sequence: CASSPGLNTGELFF. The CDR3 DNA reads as TGTGCCAGCAGTCCAGGGCTCAACACCGGGGAGCTGTTTTTT.

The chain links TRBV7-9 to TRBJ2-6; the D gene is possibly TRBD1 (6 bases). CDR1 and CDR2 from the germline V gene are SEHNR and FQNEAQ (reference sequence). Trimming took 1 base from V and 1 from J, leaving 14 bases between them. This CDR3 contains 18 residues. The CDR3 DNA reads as TGTGCCAGCAGCTTAGGGACAGCCTTACTTTCTGGGGCCAACGTCCTGACTTTC. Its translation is CASSLGTALLSGANVLTF.

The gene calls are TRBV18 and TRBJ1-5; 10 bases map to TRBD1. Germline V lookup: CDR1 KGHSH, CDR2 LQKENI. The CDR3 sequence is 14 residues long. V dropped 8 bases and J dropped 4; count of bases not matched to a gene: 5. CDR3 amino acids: CASRMDRGNQPQHF. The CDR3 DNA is TGTGCCAGCCGAATGGACAGGGGGAATCAGCCCCAGCATTTT.

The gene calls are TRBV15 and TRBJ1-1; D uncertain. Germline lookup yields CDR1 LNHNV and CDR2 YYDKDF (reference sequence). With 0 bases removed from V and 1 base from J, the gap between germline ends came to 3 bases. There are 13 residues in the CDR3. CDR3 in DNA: TGTGCCACCAGCAGAGATAGGAACACTGAAGCTTTCTTT. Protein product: CATSRDRNTEAFF.

CDR3 loop: CASREDWGPGANVLTF. CDR3 sequence (DNA): TGCGCCAGCAGAGAGGACTGGGGCCCTGGGGCCAACGTCCTGACTTTC. The rearrangement joins TRBV4-1 to TRBJ2-6; perhaps D is TRBD1 or TRBD2 (5 bases each). Germline assignment: CDR1 MGHRA and CDR2 YSYEKL. Trimming removed 6 bases at V and 2 bases at J, with 14 bases between. This CDR3 spans 16 amino acids.

The CDR3 reads CASSFPSGSSYNEQFF. The CDR3 DNA follows: TGTGCCAGCAGCTTCCCTAGCGGGAGCTCCTACAATGAGCAGTTCTTC. This chain uses TRBV7-9 with TRBJ2-1, with 10 bases aligning to TRBD2. This CDR3 contains 16 residues. The J segment lost 0 bases and the V segment lost 3 bases, leaving 2 bases of the junction unmatched. Germline CDR1 is SEHNR and CDR2 is FQNEAQ (reference sequence). The variable domain in full, with the rest retrieved from reference TRBV7-9 and TRBJ2-1, is DTGVSQNPRHKITKRGQNVTFRCDPISEHNRLYWYRQTLGQGPEFLTYFQNEAQLEKSRLLSDRFSAERPKGSFSTLEIQRTEQGDSAMYLCASSFPSGSSYNEQFFGPGTRLTVL.

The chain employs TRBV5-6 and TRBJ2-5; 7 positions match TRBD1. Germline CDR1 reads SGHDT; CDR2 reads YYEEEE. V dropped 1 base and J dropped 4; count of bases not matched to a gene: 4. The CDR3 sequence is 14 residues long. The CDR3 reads CASSLTGAIETQYF. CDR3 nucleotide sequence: TGTGCCAGCAGCTTGACAGGGGCGATAGAGACCCAGTACTTC.

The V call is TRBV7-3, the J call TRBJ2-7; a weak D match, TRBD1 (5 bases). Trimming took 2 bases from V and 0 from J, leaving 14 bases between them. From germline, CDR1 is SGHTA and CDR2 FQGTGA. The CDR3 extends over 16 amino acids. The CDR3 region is CASSLSGRVGSYEQYF. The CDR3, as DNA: TGTGCCAGCAGCTTATCCGGCAGGGTGGGCTCCTACGAGCAGTACTTC. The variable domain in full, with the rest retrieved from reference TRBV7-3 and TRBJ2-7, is GAGVSQTPSNKVTEKGKYVELRCDPISGHTALYWYRQSLGQGPEFLIYFQGTGAADDSGLPNDRFFAVRPEGSVSTLKIQRTERGDSAVYLCASSLSGRVGSYEQYFGPGTRLTVT.

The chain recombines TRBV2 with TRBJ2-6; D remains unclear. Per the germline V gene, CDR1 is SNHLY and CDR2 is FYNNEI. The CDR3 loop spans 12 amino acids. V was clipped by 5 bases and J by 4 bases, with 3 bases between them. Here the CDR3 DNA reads TGTGCCAGCAGTACCGGGGCCAACGTCCTGACTTTC. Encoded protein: CASSTGANVLTF.

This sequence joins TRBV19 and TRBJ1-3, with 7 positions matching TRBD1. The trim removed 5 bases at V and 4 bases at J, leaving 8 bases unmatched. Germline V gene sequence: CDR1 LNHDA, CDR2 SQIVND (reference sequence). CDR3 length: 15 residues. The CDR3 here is CASSRTGTDGNTIYF. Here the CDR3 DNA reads TGTGCCAGTAGTCGAACCGGGACAGACGGAAACACCATATATTTT.

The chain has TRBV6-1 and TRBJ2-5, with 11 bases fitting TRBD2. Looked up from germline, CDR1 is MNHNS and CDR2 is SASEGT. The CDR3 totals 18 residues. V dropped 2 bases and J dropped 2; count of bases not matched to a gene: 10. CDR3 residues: CASSEFGTSGVYQETQYF. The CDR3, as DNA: TGTGCCAGCAGTGAATTCGGGACTAGCGGAGTATATCAAGAGACCCAGTACTTC.

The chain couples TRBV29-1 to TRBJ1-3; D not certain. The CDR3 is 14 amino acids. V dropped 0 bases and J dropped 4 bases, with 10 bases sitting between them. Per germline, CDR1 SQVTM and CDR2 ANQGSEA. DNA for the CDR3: TGCAGCGTTGAAGATCGGTCCAGGGGAAACACCATATATTTT. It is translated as CSVEDRSRGNTIYF.

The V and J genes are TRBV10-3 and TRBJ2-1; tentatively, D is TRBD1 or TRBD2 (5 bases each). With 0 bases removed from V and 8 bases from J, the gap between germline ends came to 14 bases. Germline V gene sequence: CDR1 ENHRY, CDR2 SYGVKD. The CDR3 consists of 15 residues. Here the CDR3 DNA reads TGTGCCATCAGTGAGTCGGGGACGCAGAGGGATGAGCAGTTCTTC. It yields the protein CAISESGTQRDEQFF.

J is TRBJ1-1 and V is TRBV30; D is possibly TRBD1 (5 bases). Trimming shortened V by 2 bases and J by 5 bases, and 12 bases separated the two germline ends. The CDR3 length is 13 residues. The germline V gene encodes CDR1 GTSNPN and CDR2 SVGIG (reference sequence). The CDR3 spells CAWSTQPGTEAFF. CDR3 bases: TGTGCCTGGAGTACCCAACCAGGGACTGAAGCTTTCTTT.

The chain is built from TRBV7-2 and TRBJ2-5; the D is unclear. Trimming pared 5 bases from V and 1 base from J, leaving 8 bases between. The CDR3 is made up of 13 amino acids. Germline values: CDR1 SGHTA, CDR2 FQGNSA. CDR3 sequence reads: CASSVNLQETQYF. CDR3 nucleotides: TGTGCCAGCAGCGTCAACCTCCAAGAGACCCAGTACTTC.

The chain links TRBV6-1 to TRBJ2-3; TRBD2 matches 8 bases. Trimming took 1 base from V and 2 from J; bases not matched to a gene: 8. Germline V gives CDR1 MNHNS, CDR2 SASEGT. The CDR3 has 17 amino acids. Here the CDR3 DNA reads TGTGCCAGCAGTGAAGTGGTTGCCGGGAGGGCCACAGATACGCAGTATTTT. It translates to CASSEVVAGRATDTQYF.

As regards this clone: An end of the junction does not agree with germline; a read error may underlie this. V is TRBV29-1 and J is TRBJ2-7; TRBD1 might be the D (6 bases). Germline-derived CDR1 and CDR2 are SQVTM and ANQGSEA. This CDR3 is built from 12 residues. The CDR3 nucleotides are TGCAGCGTTGGTACAGGACAGTACGGGCAGTACTTC. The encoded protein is CSVGTGQYGQYF.

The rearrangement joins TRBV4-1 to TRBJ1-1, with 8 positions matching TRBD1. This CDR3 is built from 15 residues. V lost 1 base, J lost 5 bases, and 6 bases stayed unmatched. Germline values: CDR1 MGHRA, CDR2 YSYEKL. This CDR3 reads CASSQVQGAGTEAFF. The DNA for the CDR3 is TGCGCCAGCAGCCAAGTTCAGGGGGCGGGGACTGAAGCTTTCTTT.

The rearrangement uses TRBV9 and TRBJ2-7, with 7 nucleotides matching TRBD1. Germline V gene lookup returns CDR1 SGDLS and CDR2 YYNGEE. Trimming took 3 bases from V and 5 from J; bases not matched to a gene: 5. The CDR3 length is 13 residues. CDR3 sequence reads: CASSARTGHEQYF. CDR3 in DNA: TGTGCCAGCAGCGCCCGGACAGGCCACGAGCAGTACTTC.

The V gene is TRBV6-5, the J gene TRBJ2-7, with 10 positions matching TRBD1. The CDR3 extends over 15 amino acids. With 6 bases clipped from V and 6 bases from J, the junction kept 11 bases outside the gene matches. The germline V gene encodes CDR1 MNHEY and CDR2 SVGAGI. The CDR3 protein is CASSNPRTGGGEQYF. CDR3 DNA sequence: TGTGCCAGCAGCAACCCCAGGACAGGGGGTGGCGAGCAGTACTTC.

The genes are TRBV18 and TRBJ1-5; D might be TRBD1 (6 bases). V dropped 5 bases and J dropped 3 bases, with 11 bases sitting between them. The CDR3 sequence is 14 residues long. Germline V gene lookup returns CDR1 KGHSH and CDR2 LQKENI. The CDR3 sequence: CASSTGQYNQPQHF. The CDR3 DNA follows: TGTGCCAGCTCAACAGGACAGTACAATCAGCCCCAGCATTTT.

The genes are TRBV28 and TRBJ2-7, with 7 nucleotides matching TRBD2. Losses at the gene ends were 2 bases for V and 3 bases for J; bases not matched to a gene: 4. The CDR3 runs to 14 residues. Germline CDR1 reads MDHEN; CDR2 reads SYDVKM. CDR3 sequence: CASSLGRDDYEQYF. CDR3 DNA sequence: TGTGCCAGCAGTTTAGGGAGGGATGACTACGAGCAGTACTTC.

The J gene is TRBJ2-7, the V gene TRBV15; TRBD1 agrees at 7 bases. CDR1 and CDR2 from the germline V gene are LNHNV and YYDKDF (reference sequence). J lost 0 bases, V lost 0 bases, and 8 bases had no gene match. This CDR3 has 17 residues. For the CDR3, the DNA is TGTGCCACCAGCAGAGACCTCCTGGACAGGAGCTCCTACGAGCAGTACTTC. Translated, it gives CATSRDLLDRSSYEQYF.

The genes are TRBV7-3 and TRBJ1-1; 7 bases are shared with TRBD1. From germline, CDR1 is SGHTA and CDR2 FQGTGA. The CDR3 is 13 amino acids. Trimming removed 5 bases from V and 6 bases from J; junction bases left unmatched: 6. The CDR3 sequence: CASSPDRESEAFF. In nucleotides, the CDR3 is TGTGCCAGCAGCCCCGACAGGGAATCTGAAGCTTTCTTT.

CDR3 sequence: CARHNREFNEKLFF. The CDR3 DNA follows: TGTGCCAGACATAACAGGGAATTTAATGAAAAACTGTTTTTT. The chain joins TRBV27 to TRBJ1-4, with D possibly TRBD1 on 6 matching bases. CDR1 MNHEY and CDR2 SMNVEV come from the germline V gene (reference sequence). V was shortened by 9 bases and J by 4 bases, with 15 bases between the two germline ends. The CDR3 length is 14 residues.

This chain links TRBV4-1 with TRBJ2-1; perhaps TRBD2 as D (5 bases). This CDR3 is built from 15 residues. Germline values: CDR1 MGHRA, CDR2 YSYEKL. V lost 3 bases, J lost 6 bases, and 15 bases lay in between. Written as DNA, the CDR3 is TGCGCCAGCAGCCACCCGCCGGGGAGCCGCAATGAGCAGTTCTTC. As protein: CASSHPPGSRNEQFF.

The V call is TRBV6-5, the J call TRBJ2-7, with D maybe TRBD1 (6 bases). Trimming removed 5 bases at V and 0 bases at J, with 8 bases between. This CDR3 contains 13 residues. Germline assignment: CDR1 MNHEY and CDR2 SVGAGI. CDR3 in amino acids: CASSRTVSYEQYF. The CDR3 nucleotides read TGTGCCAGCAGTCGGACAGTCTCCTACGAGCAGTACTTC.